Listed below are T cell receptor beta chains from one sample, sequenced in a study of regulatory T cells in long-lasting Graves disease. One entry per CDR3 protein results from TCRdb running MiXCR on the multiplex PCR reads. The table lists roughly 350,000 distinct CDR3 sequences, 16% of them singletons. The same data also contributed to another study, on T cells in Graves' hyperthyroidism and ophthalmopathy.

Sequences were derived from peripheral blood mononuclear cells (PBMCs), sampled at new diagnosis, from a patient treated with antithyroid drugs. The receptors here all came from a man aged 35 to 55 with Graves disease. Both conserved end residues are part of each CDR3. A D gene is named only where the DNA matches it firmly. Size is omitted from some rows. Given values are once, few, many or a class for expanded clones.

d_gene	abundance	len	v_gene	j_gene	CDR3nt	CDR3aa
NA	many	14	TRBV12-3/TRBV12-4	TRBJ2-5	TGTGCCAGCAGTAGGCCCCAACCCCAAGAGACCCAGTACTTC	CASSRPQPQETQYF
TRBD2	many	16	TRBV2	TRBJ2-7	TGTGCCAGCAGGGGACTAGCGGGGGCCATCTCCTACGAGCAGTACTTC	CASRGLAGAISYEQYF
NA	many	17	TRBV2	TRBJ2-1	TGTGCCAGCACCCAAGGGGGGGGAGGGATCGCCTACAATGAGCAGTTCTTC	CASTQGGGGIAYNEQFF
NA	many	14	TRBV30	TRBJ1-5	TGTGCCTGGAGTGGGACAGTTCTGGATCAGCCCCAGCATTTT	CAWSGTVLDQPQHF
TRBD1	many	14	TRBV30	TRBJ1-6	TGTGCCTGGAGCCGGGACAGCTATAATTCACCCCTCCACTTT	CAWSRDSYNSPLHF
NA	many	14	TRBV7-9	TRBJ1-4	TGTGCCAGCAGCCCGAGATCAACTAATGAAAAACTGTTTTTT	CASSPRSTNEKLFF
TRBD1	few	14	TRBV6-5	TRBJ1-5	TGTGCCAGCAGTTGGGGGACAGGGCAATCGCCCCAGCATTTT	CASSWGTGQSPQHF
NA	few	12	TRBV12-3/TRBV12-4	TRBJ2-7	TGTGCCAGCAGTTTAGGACAGCTCGGGCAGTACTTC	CASSLGQLGQYF
TRBD1	many	16	TRBV3-1	TRBJ1-1	TGTGCCAGCAGCCGACTACTGGGACAGGGTGTTACTGAAGCTTTCTTT	CASSRLLGQGVTEAFF
NA	NA	15	TRBV9	TRBJ2-2	TGTGCCAGCAGCGTAGAGGGAACAGGCGCGGGGGAGCTGTTTTTT	CASSVEGTGAGELFF
NA	many	11	TRBV2	TRBJ1-3	TGTGCCAGCAGTGGGGGAAACACCATATATTTT	CASSGGNTIYF
NA	few	14	TRBV20-1	TRBJ2-5	TGCAGTGCGGCTAGGCGGGCACGGGGGGAGACCCAGTACTTC	CSAARRARGETQYF
TRBD1	many	13	TRBV20-1	TRBJ2-7	TGCAGTGCTAGAGTGGGACACAGGGGCGAGCAGTACTTC	CSARVGHRGEQYF
NA	many	13	TRBV7-3	TRBJ1-1	TGTGCCAGCAGCTTAGCCATGAACACTGAAGCTTTCTTT	CASSLAMNTEAFF
NA	many	14	TRBV2	TRBJ2-7	TGTGCCAGCAGTTCCGGGACAACCAACTACGAGCAGTACTTC	CASSSGTTNYEQYF
TRBD2	few	17	TRBV3-1	TRBJ2-7	TGTGCCAGCAGCCATGGACTAGCGGAGTACCCCTCCTACGAGCAGTACTTC	CASSHGLAEYPSYEQYF
NA	many	15	TRBV6-1	TRBJ2-2	TGTGCCAGCAGTGACCGGGACACCTACACCGGGGAGCTGTTTTTT	CASSDRDTYTGELFF
NA	many	12	TRBV2	TRBJ2-3	TGTGCCAGCAGGGAGGACAGTCATGCGCAGTATTTT	CASREDSHAQYF
TRBD1	many	14	TRBV2	TRBJ1-2	TGTGCCAGCAGTCCGGGACAGCTTTTCGGTGGCTACACCTTC	CASSPGQLFGGYTF
TRBD1	many	17	TRBV24-1	TRBJ1-6	TGTGCCACCAGTGAGGACAGGCGGAGCTCCTATAATTCACCCCTCCACTTT	CATSEDRRSSYNSPLHF
NA	many	15	TRBV5-6	TRBJ2-5	TGTGCCAGCAGCTTCACGGGACGCTCCCATGAGACCCAGTACTTC	CASSFTGRSHETQYF
NA	many	15	TRBV11-2	TRBJ2-7	TGTGCCAGCAGCTTAGTTCGTGGTCGGCCCTACGAGCAGTACTTC	CASSLVRGRPYEQYF
TRBD1	few	15	TRBV6-1	TRBJ1-5	TGTGCCAGCAGCTCACAGGGGTTGGACAATCAGCCCCAGCATTTT	CASSSQGLDNQPQHF
TRBD1	many	14	TRBV7-2	TRBJ2-1	TGTGCCAGCAGCTTCCGGACAGGGGGTAATGAGCAGTTCTTC	CASSFRTGGNEQFF
TRBD1	many	15	TRBV7-2	TRBJ1-5	TGTGCCAGCAGCTACCAACAGGGGACGGATCAGCCCCAGCATTTT	CASSYQQGTDQPQHF
NA	many	13	TRBV12-3/TRBV12-4	TRBJ2-5	TGTGCCAGCAGTTTCCGGCGAGTTGAGACCCAGTACTTC	CASSFRRVETQYF
NA	many	13	TRBV12-3/TRBV12-4	TRBJ1-1	TGTGCCAGCAGTTTGTCGCGGGGATGGGAAGCTTTCTTT	CASSLSRGWEAFF
NA	NA	13	TRBV7-8	TRBJ2-1	TGTGCCAGCAGCCATTACGAGGGCAATGAGCAGTTCTTC	CASSHYEGNEQFF
NA	once	16	TRBV4-1	TRBJ2-1	TGCGCCAGCAGCCAAGATCAGACTACCCCTTGGGATGAGCAGTTCTTC	CASSQDQTTPWDEQFF
TRBD1	few	17	TRBV28	TRBJ2-2	TGTGCCAGCAGTCTATACCATATACAGGGGGACACCGGGGAGCTGTTTTTT	CASSLYHIQGDTGELFF
NA	many	13	TRBV14	TRBJ2-1	TGTGCCAGCAGCCAAGCTAGACGGGTTGAGCAGTTCTTC	CASSQARRVEQFF
TRBD1	NA	15	TRBV15	TRBJ1-5	TGTGCCACCAGCGTCGACAGGGGTCCTAATCAGCCCCAGCATTTT	CATSVDRGPNQPQHF
NA	few	13	TRBV10-3	TRBJ2-4	TGTGCCATCAGTGAGGGAAGAACGAACATTCAGTACTTC	CAISEGRTNIQYF
TRBD1	NA	14	TRBV7-9	TRBJ1-1	TGTGCCAGCAGCGCGGGGGACAGGGCCGCTGAAGCTTTCTTT	CASSAGDRAAEAFF
TRBD2	many	15	TRBV13	TRBJ2-1	TGTGCCAGCAGCACCCGGGGACTAGCCGGGCATGAGCAGTTCTTC	CASSTRGLAGHEQFF
NA	many	14	TRBV30	TRBJ2-5	TGTGCCTGGAGTGTACTCGGGGGTAGAGAGACCCAGTACTTC	CAWSVLGGRETQYF
NA	NA	15	TRBV9	TRBJ2-5	TGTGCCAGCAGCGTAGGTCCCCTAGAGGGGGAGACCCAGTACTTC	CASSVGPLEGETQYF
NA	many	15	TRBV20-1	TRBJ1-1	TGCAGTGCTAGAACCTCCGGGGGGTCCAACACTGAAGCTTTCTTT	CSARTSGGSNTEAFF
NA	many	13	TRBV5-5	TRBJ1-2	TGTGCCAGCACCGACAGGACGAACTATGGCTACACCTTC	CASTDRTNYGYTF
TRBD1	NA	15	TRBV18	TRBJ1-1	TGTGCCAGCTCACCTCCGGGACAGAGAAACACTGAAGCTTTCTTT	CASSPPGQRNTEAFF
TRBD1	many	15	TRBV28	TRBJ2-5	TGTGCCAGCAGTTTTCGGGGACAGAAACAGGGGACCCAGTACTTC	CASSFRGQKQGTQYF
NA	NA	16	TRBV7-3	TRBJ1-3	TGTGCCAGCAGCTTAACCGGACGCGGCTCTGGAAACACCATATATTTT	CASSLTGRGSGNTIYF
NA	many	15	TRBV18	TRBJ1-5	TGTGCCAGCTCACCACCTGGGGGTGGCAATCAGCCCCAGCATTTT	CASSPPGGGNQPQHF
NA	few	13	TRBV10-2	TRBJ2-2	TGCGCCAGCAGTGAAAGGCGTACGGGGGAGCTGTTTTTT	CASSERRTGELFF
NA	NA	11	TRBV20-1	TRBJ1-6	TGCAGTGCTGTCAGGAATTCACCCCTCCACTTT	CSAVRNSPLHF